This T cell receptor beta chain was found in a study of blood T cell repertoires in COVID-19. About the study: Acute-phase and convalescent COVID-19 samples originated in the United States, Italy and Spain. PBMCs, B-cell-depleted T cells, or T cells provided the cDNA or gDNA that made up the material.

The CDR3 covers 15 residues. The germline CDR1 and CDR2 sequences are SEHNR and FQNEAQ (reference sequence). Trimming took 5 bases from V and 4 from J, leaving 17 bases between them. Original analysis: Nucleated cell counts were estimated from reference gene primer amplification. TCRdb keeps only in-frame clones here, not all; method: immunoSEQ multiplex PCR. V, J and clone size are taken as reported in that table, and D and trimming were inferred from the DNA itself. The sample records 250,000 or so clones, roughly 86% being singletons. J is TRBJ1-2 and V is TRBV7-9; D may be TRBD1 (6 bases). The TCR comes from a man in his fifties or sixties with acute or convalescent COVID-19. The sequencing input was peripheral blood. The CDR3, as DNA: TGTGCCAGCAGCCCTTCTATGCGGGGGCGCTATGGCTACACCTTC. This codes for CASSPSMRGRYGYTF.